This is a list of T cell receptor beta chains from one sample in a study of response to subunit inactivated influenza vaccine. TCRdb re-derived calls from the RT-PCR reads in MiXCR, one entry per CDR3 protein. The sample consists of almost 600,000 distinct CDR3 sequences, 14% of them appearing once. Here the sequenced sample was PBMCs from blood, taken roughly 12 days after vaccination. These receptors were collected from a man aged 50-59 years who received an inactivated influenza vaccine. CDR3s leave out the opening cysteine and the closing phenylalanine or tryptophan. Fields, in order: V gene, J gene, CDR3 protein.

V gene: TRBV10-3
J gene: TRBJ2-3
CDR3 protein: AISWRGSTDTQY

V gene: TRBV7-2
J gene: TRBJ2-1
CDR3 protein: ASSFDRRYVHEQF

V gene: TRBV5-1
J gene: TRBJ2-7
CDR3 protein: ASSLTGDEQY

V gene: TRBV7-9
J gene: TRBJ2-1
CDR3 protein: ASSLVPAANEQF

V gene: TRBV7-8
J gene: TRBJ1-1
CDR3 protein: ASSLMGQRNTEAF

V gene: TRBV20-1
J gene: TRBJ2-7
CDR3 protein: SAGTSGLYEQY

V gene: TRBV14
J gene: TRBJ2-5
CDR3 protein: ASSRYGTGGVGTQY

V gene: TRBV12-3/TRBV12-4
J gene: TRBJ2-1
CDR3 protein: ASSLMADEQF

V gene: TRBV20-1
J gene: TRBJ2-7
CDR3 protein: SARRRGGGAYEQY

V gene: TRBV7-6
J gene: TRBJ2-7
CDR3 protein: ASSLETGAIYEQY

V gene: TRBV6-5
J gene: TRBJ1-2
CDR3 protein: ASSLMLGQHPLLGGYT

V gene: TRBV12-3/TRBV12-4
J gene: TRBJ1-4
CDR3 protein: ASSRRTEWGEKLF

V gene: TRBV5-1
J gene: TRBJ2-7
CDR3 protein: ASSLEVAGVYEQY

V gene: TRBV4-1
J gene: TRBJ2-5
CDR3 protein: ASSRGYGSQETQY

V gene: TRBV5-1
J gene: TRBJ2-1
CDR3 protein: ASSLADLAGGEQF

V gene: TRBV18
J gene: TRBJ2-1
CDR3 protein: ASSPPRTSGVNNEQF

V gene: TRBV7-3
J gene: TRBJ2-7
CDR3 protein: ASSLTFQPNGEEQY

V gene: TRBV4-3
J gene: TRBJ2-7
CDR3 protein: ASSQDRAIGYEQY

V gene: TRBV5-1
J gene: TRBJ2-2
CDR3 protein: ASSLIAGEPGELF

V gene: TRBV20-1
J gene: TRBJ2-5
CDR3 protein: SARDSRTKETQY

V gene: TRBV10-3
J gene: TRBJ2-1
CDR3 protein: AISEGISRYNEQF

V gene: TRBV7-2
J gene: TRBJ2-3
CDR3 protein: ASSLDRGRSTDTQY

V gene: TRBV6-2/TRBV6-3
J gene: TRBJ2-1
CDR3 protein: ASRASGRPPNEQF

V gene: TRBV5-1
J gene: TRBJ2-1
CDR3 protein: ASSSPRGGLDNEQF

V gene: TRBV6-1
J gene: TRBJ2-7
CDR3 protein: ASRTPGQGVYEQY

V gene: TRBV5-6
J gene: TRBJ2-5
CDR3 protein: ASSWARSVETQY

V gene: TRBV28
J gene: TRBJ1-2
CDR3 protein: ASRTPRESNYGYT

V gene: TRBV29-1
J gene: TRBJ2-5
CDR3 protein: STSVTGGRETQY

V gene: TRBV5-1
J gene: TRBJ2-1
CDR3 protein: ASSFRTVYNEQF

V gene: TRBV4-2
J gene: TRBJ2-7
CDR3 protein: ASSQGTGHRYEQY

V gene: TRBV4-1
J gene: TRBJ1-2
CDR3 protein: ASSLRAGSAAGHT

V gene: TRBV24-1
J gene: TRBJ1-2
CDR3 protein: ATRESGAHHYT

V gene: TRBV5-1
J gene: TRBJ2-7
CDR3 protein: ASSPGVAPSYEQY

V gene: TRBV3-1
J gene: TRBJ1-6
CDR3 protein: ASSQVLSWTGESPLH

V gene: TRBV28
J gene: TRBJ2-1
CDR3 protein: ASSRGDRGNYNEQF

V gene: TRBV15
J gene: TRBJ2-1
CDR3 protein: ATSREGTIANEQF

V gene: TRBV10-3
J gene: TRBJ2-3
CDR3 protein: AIKSGASGTQY

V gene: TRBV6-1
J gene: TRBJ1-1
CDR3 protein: ASSAVGGAATEAF

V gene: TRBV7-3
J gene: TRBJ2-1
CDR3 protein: ASSLRSGRAGDEQF

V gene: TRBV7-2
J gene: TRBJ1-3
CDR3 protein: ASSPGTGIRSGNTIY

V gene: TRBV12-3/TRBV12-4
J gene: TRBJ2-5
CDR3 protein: ASSLRLARETQY

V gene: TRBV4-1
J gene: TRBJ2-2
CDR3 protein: ASSQVGSGTGELF

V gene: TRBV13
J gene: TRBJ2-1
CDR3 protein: ASSMLAGAYNEQF

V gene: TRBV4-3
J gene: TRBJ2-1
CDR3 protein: ASSQDRGAGNNEQF

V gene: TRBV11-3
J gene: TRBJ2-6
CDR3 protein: ASSLGGPSGANVLT

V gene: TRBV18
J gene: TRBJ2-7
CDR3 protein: ASSRSGSHEQY

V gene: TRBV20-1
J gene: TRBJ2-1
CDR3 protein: SVKWERSSYNEQF

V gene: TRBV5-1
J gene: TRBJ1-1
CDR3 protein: ASSPGQPLNTEAF

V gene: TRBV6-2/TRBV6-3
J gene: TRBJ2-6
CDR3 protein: ASSYFAAGANVLT

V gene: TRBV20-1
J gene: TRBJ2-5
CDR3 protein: SASRFGQGYQETQY

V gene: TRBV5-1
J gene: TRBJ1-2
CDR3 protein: ASSSTGDYGYT

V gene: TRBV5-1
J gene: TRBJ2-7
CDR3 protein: ASSLSSNPLTAYEQY

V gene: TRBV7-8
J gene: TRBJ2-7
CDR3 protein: ASSLYGRYEQY

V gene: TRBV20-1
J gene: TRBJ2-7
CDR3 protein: SARATLTGKPYEQY